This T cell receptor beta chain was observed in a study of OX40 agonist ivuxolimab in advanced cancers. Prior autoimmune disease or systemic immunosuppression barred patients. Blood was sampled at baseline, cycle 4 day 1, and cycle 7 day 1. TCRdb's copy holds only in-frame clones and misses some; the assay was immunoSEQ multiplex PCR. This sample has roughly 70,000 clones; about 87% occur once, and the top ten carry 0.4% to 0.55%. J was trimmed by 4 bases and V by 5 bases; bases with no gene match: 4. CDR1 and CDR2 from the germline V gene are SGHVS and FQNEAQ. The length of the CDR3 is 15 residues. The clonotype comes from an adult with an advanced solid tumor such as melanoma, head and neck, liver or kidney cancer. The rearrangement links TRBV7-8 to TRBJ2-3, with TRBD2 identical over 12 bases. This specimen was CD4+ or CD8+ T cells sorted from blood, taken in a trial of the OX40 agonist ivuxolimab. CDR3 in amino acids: CASSLGLAGSDTQYF. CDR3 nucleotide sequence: TGTGCCAGCAGCCTGGGACTAGCGGGCTCAGATACGCAGTATTTT.